This T cell receptor beta chain was observed in a study of cytomegalovirus exposure and HLA in healthy donors. Whole-study context: Unique TCRs from HLA-typed donors, approximately 80 million of them, were held in an early data release.

V lost 2 bases to trimming and J lost 3 bases; unmatched junction nucleotides: 7. CDR3 length: 15 amino acids. Germline CDR1 is ENHRY and CDR2 is SYGVKD. Concerning this clone: Its antigen is as yet unknown.

Notes on the study in general: Sequencing probably produced one cluster of sequence variants that were highly shared. The records held CMV serostatus as the only immune exposure information.

Amplification used 60 Vbeta primers and 13 Jbeta primers. Sequencing was performed with immunoSEQ multiplex PCR; in TCRdb, only in-frame clones are kept and a portion is missing. Altogether about 200,000 clones are present, roughly 87% being singletons, with the ten largest covering 1% to 1.4%. The sequenced material came from PBMCs. The sequence was collected from a boy aged 2 to 10 in good health and CMV-seronegative. J is TRBJ2-7 and V is TRBV10-3; 7 nucleotides match TRBD1. CDR3: CAISEASGQYYEQYF. CDR3 in DNA: TGTGCCATCAGTGAGGCTTCGGGACAGTACTACGAGCAGTACTTC.